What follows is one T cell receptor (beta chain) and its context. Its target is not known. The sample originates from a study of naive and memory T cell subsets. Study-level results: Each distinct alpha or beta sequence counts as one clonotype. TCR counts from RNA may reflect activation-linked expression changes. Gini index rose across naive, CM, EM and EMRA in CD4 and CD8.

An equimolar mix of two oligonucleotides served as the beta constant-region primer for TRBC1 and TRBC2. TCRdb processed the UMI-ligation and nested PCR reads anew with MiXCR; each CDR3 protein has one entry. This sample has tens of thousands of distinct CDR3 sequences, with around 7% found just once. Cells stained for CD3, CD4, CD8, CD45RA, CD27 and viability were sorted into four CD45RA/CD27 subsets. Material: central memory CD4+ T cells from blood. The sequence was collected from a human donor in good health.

CDR3: CSASRVSPYEQYF. Here the CDR3 DNA reads TGCAGTGCAAGCAGGGTTTCGCCCTACGAGCAGTACTTC. The chain uses TRBV20-1 and TRBJ2-7, with TRBD1 as a possible D gene (5 bases). The CDR3 covers 13 residues. Trimming took 6 bases from V and 2 from J, leaving 14 bases between them. CDR1 and CDR2 from the germline V gene are DFQATT and SNEGSKA (reference sequence).